This T cell receptor beta chain was recovered during a study of CD4 T cells in relation to SARS-CoV-2 and coronaviruses. Before the COVID-19 pandemic, during about 2011-2019, CD4+ T cells were taken from unexposed donors. Isolation of CD4+ T cells took place after about 9 days in culture. This CDR3 has 16 amino acids. CDR1 is SGHNT and CDR2 is YYREEE in the germline V gene (reference sequence). V dropped 3 bases and J dropped 0; count of bases not matched to a gene: 6. As concerns this clone: Its antigen is not identified.

This table comes from immunoSEQ multiplex PCR, and its TCRdb copy is limited to in-frame clones, with some not included. There are roughly 23,000 clones in the sample; around 68% occur only once, and around 19% lies in the top ten. The chain uses TRBV5-4 and TRBJ2-4; 7 bases are shared with TRBD2. The sequence came from a human donor in good health. The sequenced sample was CD4+ T cells from PBMCs, cultured in vitro. CDR3 coding DNA: TGTGCCAGCAGCTCGCAGGTAGCGGGAGCCAAAAACATTCAGTACTTC. It specifies CASSSQVAGAKNIQYF. The full variable domain, with the rest looked up from reference TRBV5-4 and TRBJ2-4, is ETGVTQSPTHLIKTRGQQVTLRCSSQSGHNTVSWYQQALGQGPQFIFQYYREEENGRGNFPPRFSGLQFPNYSSELNVNALELDDSALYLCASSSQVAGAKNIQYFGAGTRLSVL.